This T cell receptor beta chain derives from a study of blood T cells in healthy people across ages. Findings and caveats of the study: Donor CMV status was unknown, possibly confounding expanded clonotype changes. As naive T cell percentage varied, TCR beta diversity correlated strongly with it.

This CDR3 is built from 14 residues. Trimming took 5 bases from V and 7 from J, leaving 12 bases between them. In germline, CDR1 is SEHNR, CDR2 FQNEAQ (reference sequence). A sample-barcoded 5' primer and a J-beta primer mix were used in a second PCR of about 7 to 12 cycles. TCRdb recomputed calls from the 5' RACE reads with MiXCR, one row per CDR3 protein. The sample carries around 1,600,000 distinct CDR3 sequences, around 40% recorded once. This clonotype was seen more than once but under ten times. Its antigen is undetermined. The gene calls are TRBV7-9 and TRBJ1-6; TRBD1 is a possible D gene (6 bases). The receptor comes from a woman younger than 30 in good health. The sequenced material came from blood. DNA for the CDR3: TGTGCCAGCAGCCATGGACAGATCAATTCACCCCTCCACTTT. As protein: CASSHGQINSPLHF. The full variable domain, with the rest looked up from reference TRBV7-9 and TRBJ1-6, is DTGVSQNPRHKITKRGQNVTFRCDPISEHNRLYWYRQTLGQGPEFLTYFQNEAQLEKSRLLSDRFSAERPKGSFSTLEIQRTEQGDSAMYLCASSHGQINSPLHFGNGTRLTVT.